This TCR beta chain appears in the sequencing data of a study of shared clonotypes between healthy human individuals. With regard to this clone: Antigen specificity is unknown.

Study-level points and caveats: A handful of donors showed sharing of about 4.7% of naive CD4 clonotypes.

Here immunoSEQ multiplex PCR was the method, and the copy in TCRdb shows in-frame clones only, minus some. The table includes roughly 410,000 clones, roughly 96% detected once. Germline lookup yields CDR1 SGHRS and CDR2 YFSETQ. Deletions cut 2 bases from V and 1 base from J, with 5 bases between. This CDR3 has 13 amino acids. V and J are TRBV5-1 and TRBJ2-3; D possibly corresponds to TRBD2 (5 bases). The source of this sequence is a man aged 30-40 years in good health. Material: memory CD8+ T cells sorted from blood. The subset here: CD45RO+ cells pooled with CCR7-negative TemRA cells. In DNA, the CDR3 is TGCGCCAGCAGCTTCGGGGGCACAGATACGCAGTATTTT. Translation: CASSFGGTDTQYF.